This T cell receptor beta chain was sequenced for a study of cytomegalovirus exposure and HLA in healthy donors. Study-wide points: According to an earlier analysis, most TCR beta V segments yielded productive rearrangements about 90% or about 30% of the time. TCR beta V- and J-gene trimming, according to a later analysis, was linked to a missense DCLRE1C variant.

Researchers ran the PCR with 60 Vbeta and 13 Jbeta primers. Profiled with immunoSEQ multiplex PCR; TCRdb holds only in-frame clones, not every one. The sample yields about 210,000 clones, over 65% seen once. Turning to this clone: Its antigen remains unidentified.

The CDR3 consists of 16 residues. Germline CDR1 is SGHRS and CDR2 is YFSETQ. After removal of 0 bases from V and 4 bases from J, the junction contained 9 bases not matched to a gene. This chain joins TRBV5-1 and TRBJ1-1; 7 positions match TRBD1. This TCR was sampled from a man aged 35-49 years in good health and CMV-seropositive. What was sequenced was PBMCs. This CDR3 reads CASSLGGDRVITEAFF. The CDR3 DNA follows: TGCGCCAGCAGCTTGGGGGGTGACAGGGTTATCACTGAAGCTTTCTTT. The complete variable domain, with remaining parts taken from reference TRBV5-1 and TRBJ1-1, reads KAGVTQTPRYLIKTRGQQVTLSCSPISGHRSVSWYQQTPGQGLQFLFEYFSETQRNKGNFPGRFSGRQFSNSRSEMNVSTLELGDSALYLCASSLGGDRVITEAFFGQGTRLTVV.